The clone carrying this TCR beta chain came up many times. Using genomic DNA as the template, TCR beta VDJ and CDR3 profiling was carried out. One entry per CDR3 protein, called by TCRdb with MiXCR from the reads. The sample shows hundreds of thousands of distinct CDR3 sequences, around 72% of them seen only once. V was clipped by 6 bases and J by 8 bases, with 13 bases between them. The CDR3 contains 12 residues. Per the germline V gene, CDR1 is SGHTA and CDR2 is FQGNSA. This sample is drawn from a study of CD8+CD57+ T cells in acquired aplastic anemia. Input material: sorted CD4+, CD8+, or CD8+CD57+ T cells (not recorded which) from PBMCs. This receptor was taken from a human donor in good health, serving as a control. This sequence joins TRBV7-2 and TRBJ1-2; possible D gene TRBD1, 6 bases. As DNA, the CDR3 is TGTGCCAGCAGTTCAACAGGGTACGGCTACACCTTC. As protein: CASSSTGYGYTF.